This T cell receptor beta chain originates from a study of blood T cell repertoires in COVID-19 (dated by TCRdb to 2020 to 2022). Turning to the overall study: The collaborator samples originated in the United States, Italy and Spain and spanned the acute and convalescent phases of COVID-19. Where available, HLA class I and class II types were obtained from metadata supplied by the sample provider rather than from assay-based typing. Subjects who had been exposed to COVID-19, were actively infected with it, or had recovered from it provided the deeply sampled blood TCRbeta repertoires that made up the dataset. The material from the prospective study consisted of cDNA or gDNA derived from T cells, B-cell-depleted T cells, or PBMCs. A freely available public database, intended as a resource for researchers studying the immune response to SARS-CoV-2, is where the repertoires were released. A de-identified subject ID, COVID-19 status, age in years and sex were almost always included in the sample metadata. Samples were obtained from the ongoing ImmuneRACE study (first 160 participants) and from 950 to 1,500 subjects provided by 6 global collaborators.

As to this clone: The clone's antigen remains unknown. No base quality information exists; no much larger clone differs at one position.

TCRbeta CDR3 regions were amplified from genomic DNA by means of the immunoSEQ Assay, a bias-controlled multiplex PCR. From the authors' description of their analysis: Within the assay, amplification of reference gene primers was used to estimate how many nucleated cells each sample contained. Sequence reads were collapsed and filtered to measure the absolute abundance of every unique TCRbeta CDR3 rearrangement. For each sample, productive Simpson clonality was calculated as the square root of Simpson's diversity index over productive rearrangements. This is the immuneACCESS table as TCRdb keeps it, with only in-frame sequences that have V and J called. A part of the clones is gone; compared with another copy, unresolved V genes explain less than half, and the rest is unexplained. V and J calls and clone size come straight from that table; D and trimming were deduced from the DNA. The sample records some 260,000 clones, around 83% of which are singletons. Over 7.5% of the sample rests with the top ten.

The collaborating institutions used their own protocols to collect whole blood in K2EDTA tubes. For TCRbeta analysis, collaborators shipped samples in one of three forms: frozen whole blood, isolated PBMCs, or DNA extracted from either of those sample types. What the authors observed across the whole study: The quantity of clinical and demographic metadata differed by source and by participant and was supplied without curation.

The germline V gene (reference sequence) yields MNHEY for CDR1 and SMNVEV for CDR2. The CDR3 numbers 17 residues from cysteine through phenylalanine. The retained sequence is limited to the CDR3, 51 bases, with the frame set at the first base. Germline trimming: 6 bases from V, 0 bases from J; junction bases outside gene matches: 10. This TCR was sampled from a man older than 75 with acute or convalescent COVID-19. The specimen was peripheral blood. The V gene is TRBV27 and the J gene is TRBJ2-4, with 8 bases in between that match TRBD1. The CDR3 protein: CASRTGARGLAKNIQYF. The DNA sequence follows: TGTGCCAGCAGGACAGGGGCGCGGGGCCTAGCCAAAAACATTCAGTACTTC.